What follows describes a single TCR beta chain. The data stem from a study of blood T cell repertoires in COVID-19. Trimming removed 8 bases at V and 3 bases at J, with 16 bases between. The germline gives CDR1 GTSNPN, CDR2 SVGIG (reference sequence). The CDR3 extends over 14 amino acids. Profiling relied on immunoSEQ multiplex PCR, and the TCRdb table lists in-frame clones only, not all of them. The sample consists of about 270,000 clones, 80% to 90% of them appearing once. The receptor's source is an older woman with COVID-19, enrolled during active disease. This chain links TRBV30 with TRBJ2-2, with D possibly TRBD2 on 6 matching bases. The sequenced sample consisted of peripheral blood. The CDR3 DNA reads TGTGCCCACGTCCGGCGGAGGGACACCGGGGAGCTGTTTTTT. It is translated as CAHVRRRDTGELFF.